Only a few counts were recorded for the clone carrying this T cell receptor (beta chain). Its matching antigen is unknown. The V end was cut by 3 bases, the J end by 5 bases, with 8 bases between. The CDR3 runs to 12 residues. Germline loops: CDR1 SGHNT, CDR2 YYREEE (reference sequence). The data originate from a study of cytomegalovirus exposure and HLA in healthy donors. Study findings and constraints: Productive status was seen about 90% or about 30% of the time for most TCR beta V segments in an earlier analysis. Later analysis identified around 15,000 TCR beta sequences associated with HLA alleles, using a false discovery rate threshold of 0.05.

Primers for the PCR totalled 60 Vbeta and 13 Jbeta. Data came from immunoSEQ multiplex PCR; TCRdb stores just in-frame clones and leaves some out. The sample lists approximately 140,000 clones, 70% to 80% seen once, with around 1.7% in the top ten. The sequencing sample was made of PBMCs. This chain uses TRBV5-4 with TRBJ2-5; no definite D call. The clonotype was recovered from a female donor in good health and CMV-seronegative. CDR3 coding DNA: TGTGCCAGCAGCTCCTTTTTTGAGACCCAGTACTTC. Protein product: CASSSFFETQYF. The variable domain in full, with the rest retrieved from reference TRBV5-4 and TRBJ2-5, is ETGVTQSPTHLIKTRGQQVTLRCSSQSGHNTVSWYQQALGQGPQFIFQYYREEENGRGNFPPRFSGLQFPNYSSELNVNALELDDSALYLCASSSFFETQYFGPGTRLLVL.